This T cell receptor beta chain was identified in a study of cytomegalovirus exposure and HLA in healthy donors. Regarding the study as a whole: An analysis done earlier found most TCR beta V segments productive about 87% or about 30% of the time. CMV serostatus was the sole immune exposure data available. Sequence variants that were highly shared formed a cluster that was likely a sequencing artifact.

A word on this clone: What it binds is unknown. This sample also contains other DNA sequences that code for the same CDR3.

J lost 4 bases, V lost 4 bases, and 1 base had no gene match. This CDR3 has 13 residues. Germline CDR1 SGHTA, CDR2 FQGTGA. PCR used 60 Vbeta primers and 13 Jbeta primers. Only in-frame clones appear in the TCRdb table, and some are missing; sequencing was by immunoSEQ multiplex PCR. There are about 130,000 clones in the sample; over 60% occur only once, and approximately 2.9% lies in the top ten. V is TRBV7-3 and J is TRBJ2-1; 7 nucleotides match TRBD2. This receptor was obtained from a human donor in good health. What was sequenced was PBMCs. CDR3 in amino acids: CASSSGGYNEQFF. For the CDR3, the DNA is TGTGCCAGCAGCTCCGGGGGGTACAATGAGCAGTTCTTC. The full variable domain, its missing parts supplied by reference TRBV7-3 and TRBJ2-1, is GAGVSQTPSNKVTEKGKYVELRCDPISGHTALYWYRQSLGQGPEFLIYFQGTGAADDSGLPNDRFFAVRPEGSVSTLKIQRTERGDSAVYLCASSSGGYNEQFFGPGTRLTVL.